This TCR beta chain was identified in a study of neurological immune-mediated disorders. Background on the study: The multiple sclerosis group of approximately 34 included around 30 relapsing-remitting and 3 secondary progressive patients.

Unsorted libraries were prepared from 2 million PBMCs that had been stored at -80 C. The germline V gene encodes CDR1 DFQATT and CDR2 SNEGSKA (reference sequence). V was cut by 5 bases and J by 4 bases, with 20 bases left in between. This CDR3 has 15 amino acids. Each TCR transcript was tagged with a 10-nucleotide random UMI during 5'RACE. In TCRdb, the 5' RACE reads were re-called with MiXCR into one record per CDR3 protein. The sample lists 55,000 to 80,000 distinct CDR3 sequences, around 4.7% occurring once. This chain links TRBV20-1 with TRBJ1-1; D perhaps matches TRBD1 (5 bases). The sequenced sample was PBMCs. The sequence was obtained from a woman aged 45 to 65 with multiple sclerosis. CDR3 in amino acids: CSAPNRKTLGTEAFF. The CDR3 DNA reads as TGCAGTGCTCCTAACAGGAAAACTCTGGGCACTGAAGCTTTCTTT.